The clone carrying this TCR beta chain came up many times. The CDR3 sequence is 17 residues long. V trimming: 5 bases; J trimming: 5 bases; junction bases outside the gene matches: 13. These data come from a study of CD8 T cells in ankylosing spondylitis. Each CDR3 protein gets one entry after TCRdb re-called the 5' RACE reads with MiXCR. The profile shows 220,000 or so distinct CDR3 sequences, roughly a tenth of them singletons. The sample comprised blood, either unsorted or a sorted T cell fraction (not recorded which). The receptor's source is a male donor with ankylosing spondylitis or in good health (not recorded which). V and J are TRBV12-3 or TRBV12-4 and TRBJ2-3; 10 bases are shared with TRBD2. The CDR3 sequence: CASSRYNSGGKGDTQYF. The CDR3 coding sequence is TGTGCCAGCAGTCGCTACAATAGCGGGGGGAAAGGAGATACGCAGTATTTT.